Sequencing of this T cell receptor beta chain was carried out in a study of early T cells in non-severe SARS-CoV-2 infection. Study in general: Sequencing input comprised bulk RNA from unsorted whole blood; chain pairing was not available.

The CDR3 loop spans 15 amino acids. The germline gives CDR1 SGHVS, CDR2 FNYEAQ. The V and J ends lost 7 bases and 2 bases respectively, with 16 bases between them. As part of library construction, unique molecular identifiers were attached to individual cDNA molecules. TCRdb independently ran MiXCR on the 5' RACE reads; one entry per CDR3 protein. The sample records tens of thousands of distinct CDR3 sequences, approximately 6.2% being singletons. Study observations and caveats: Anti-spike CD8 responses were favored by VDJdb matching, which missed private and CD4 specificities.

The table lists this clonotype with a count of one. Its antigen is currently unknown. The sequence was collected from an adult who was a healthcare worker with PCR-confirmed SARS-CoV-2 infection or an uninfected control (not recorded which). Sample: whole blood. The chain joins TRBV7-6 to TRBJ2-3; possible D gene TRBD1, 5 bases. Here the CDR3 reads CASTSADRSTDTQYF. CDR3 sequence (DNA): TGTGCCAGCACCTCAGCCGACAGATCCACAGATACGCAGTATTTT.